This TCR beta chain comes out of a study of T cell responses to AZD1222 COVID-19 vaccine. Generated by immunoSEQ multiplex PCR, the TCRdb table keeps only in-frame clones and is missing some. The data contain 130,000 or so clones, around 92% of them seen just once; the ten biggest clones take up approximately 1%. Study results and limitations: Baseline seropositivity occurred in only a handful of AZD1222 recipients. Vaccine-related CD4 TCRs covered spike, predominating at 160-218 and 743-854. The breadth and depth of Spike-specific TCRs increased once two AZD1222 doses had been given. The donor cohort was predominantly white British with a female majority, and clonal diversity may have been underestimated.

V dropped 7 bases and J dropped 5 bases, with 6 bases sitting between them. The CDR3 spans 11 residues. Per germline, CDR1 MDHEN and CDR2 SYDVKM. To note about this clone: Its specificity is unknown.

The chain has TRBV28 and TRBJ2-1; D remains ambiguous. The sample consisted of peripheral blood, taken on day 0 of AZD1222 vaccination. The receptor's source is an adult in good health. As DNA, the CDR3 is TGTGCCAGCACCTTAAACAATGAGCAGTTCTTC. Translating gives CASTLNNEQFF.